Following are 7 T cell receptor beta chains from one sample sequenced in a study of T cell responses to AZD1222 COVID-19 vaccine. Repertoires were generated with immunoSEQ multiplex PCR, while TCRdb's copy carries only in-frame clones and drops some. Here the sample spans 180,000 or so clones, 90% to 95% being singletons. This material consisted of peripheral blood, taken 28 days after the second AZD1222 dose. These receptors all stem from an adult who received the AZD1222 COVID-19 vaccine.

The rearrangement links TRBV7-9 to TRBJ2-1, with 8 bases matching TRBD2. Germline loops: CDR1 SEHNR, CDR2 FQNEAQ (reference sequence). The CDR3 covers 13 residues. The V gene end was trimmed by 5 bases and the J gene end by 10 bases; junction bases not matched to a gene: 7. CDR3 in amino acids: CASSSSGIGEQFF. CDR3 DNA sequence: TGTGCCAGCAGCAGTAGCGGGATTGGAGAGCAGTTCTTC.

This clone was found once. The chain uses TRBV4-1 and TRBJ2-2; D unresolved. Germline V gene sequence: CDR1 MGHRA, CDR2 YSYEKL. With 0 bases removed from V and 0 bases from J, the gap between germline ends came to 26 bases. This CDR3 has 22 amino acids. The CDR3 DNA follows: TGCGCCAGCAGCCAAGATATCGTACGGTATCTTTTGGGAACCGCGAACACCGGGGAGCTGTTTTTT. This sequence encodes CASSQDIVRYLLGTANTGELFF.

The J gene is TRBJ2-5, the V gene TRBV20-1; D unclear. V was trimmed by 3 bases and J by 1 base, leaving 3 bases between them. CDR3 length: 11 amino acids. Per germline, CDR1 DFQATT and CDR2 SNEGSKA (reference sequence). The CDR3, as DNA: TGCAGTGCTAGCCTCCAAGAGACCCAGTACTTC. Its translation: CSASLQETQYF.

The rearrangement links TRBV2 to TRBJ1-2; TRBD1 agrees at 7 bases. J lost 14 bases, V lost 0 bases, and 15 bases had no gene match. The CDR3 is made up of 15 amino acids. Per germline, CDR1 SNHLY and CDR2 FYNNEI. The CDR3 coding sequence is TGTGCCAGCAGTGAAGCGCTTTTCCCTGACAGGGCCAGGACCTTC. It encodes CASSEALFPDRARTF. Using reference TRBV2 and TRBJ1-2 for the parts outside the CDR3, the full variable domain is EPEVTQTPSHQVTQMGQEVILRCVPISNHLYFYWYRQILGQKVEFLVSFYNNEISEKSEIFDDQFSVERPDGSNFTLKIRSTKLEDSAMYFCASSEALFPDRARTFGSGTRLTVV.

The J gene is TRBJ1-1, the V gene TRBV7-9; TRBD1 matches at 9 bases. V shed 5 bases, J shed 5 bases, and the junction held 6 bases outside the gene matches. Germline CDR1 is SEHNR and CDR2 is FQNEAQ (reference sequence). The CDR3 has 14 amino acids. The DNA for the CDR3 is TGTGCCAGCAGCCTAGGACAGGGGTGGACTGAAGCTTTCTTT. Its protein product is CASSLGQGWTEAFF.

V is TRBV10-2 and J is TRBJ1-2; TRBD1 is a possible D gene (5 bases). Germline assignment: CDR1 WSHSY and CDR2 SAAADI. The CDR3 runs to 14 residues. Trimming pared 0 bases from V and 4 bases from J, leaving 9 bases between. The CDR3 coding sequence is TGCGCCAGCAGTGAGTCAGGGGCAGGCTATGGCTACACCTTC. This gives the protein CASSESGAGYGYTF.

In DNA, the CDR3 is TGTGCCAGCAGCCCCCGGAAAACAGGGGCGCTTAACTATGGCTACACCTTC. Protein product: CASSPRKTGALNYGYTF. The chain employs TRBV4-2 and TRBJ1-2; 7 bases map to TRBD1. Per the germline V gene, CDR1 is LGHNA and CDR2 is YNFKEQ. Unmatched junction bases numbered 12, after V lost 4 bases and J lost 1 base. This CDR3 is built from 17 residues.